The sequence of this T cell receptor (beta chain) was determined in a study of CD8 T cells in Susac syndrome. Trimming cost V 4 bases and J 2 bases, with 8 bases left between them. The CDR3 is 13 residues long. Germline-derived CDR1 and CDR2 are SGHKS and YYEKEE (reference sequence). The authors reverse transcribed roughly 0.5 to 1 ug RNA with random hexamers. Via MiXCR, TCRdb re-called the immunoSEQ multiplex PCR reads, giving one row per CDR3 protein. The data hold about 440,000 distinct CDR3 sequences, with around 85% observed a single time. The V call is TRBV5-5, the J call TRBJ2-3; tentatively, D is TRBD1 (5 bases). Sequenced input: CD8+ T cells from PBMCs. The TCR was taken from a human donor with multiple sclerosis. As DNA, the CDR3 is TGTGCCAGCAGCGTGACAGCCACAGATACGCAGTATTTT. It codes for CASSVTATDTQYF. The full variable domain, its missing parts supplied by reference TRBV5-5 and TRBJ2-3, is DAGVTQSPTHLIKTRGQQVTLRCSPISGHKSVSWYQQVLGQGPQFIFQYYEKEERGRGNFPDRFSARQFPNYSSELNVNALLLGDSALYLCASSVTATDTQYFGPGTRLTVL.